A selection of T cell receptor beta chains follows, all from one sample in a study of metastatic and nonmetastatic thyroid tumors. From the PCR reads, TCRdb re-called clones with MiXCR. The sample holds over 20,000 clones, 25% to 30% seen once. Sequences were obtained from blood. The source of these receptors is a female donor with papillary thyroid cancer or a benign thyroid nodule (not recorded which). Some clones in this sample may be carry-over from other donors' samples. Each CDR3 is given with its conserved first and last residue. The D gene is left open where the match is weak. Size values are once, few and many counts, or a class for expanded clones, and some rows have none.

V gene	D gene	J gene	clone size	CDR3 DNA	CDR3 protein
TRBV6-4	NA	TRBJ2-2	NA	TGTGCCAGCAGTGAGGTCGGTACCGGGGAGCTGTTTTTT	CASSEVGTGELFF
TRBV6-2/TRBV6-3	TRBD2	TRBJ2-7	medium-sized	TGTGCCAGCAGTCCGCCAGCGGGGGGGCGTTACGAGCAGTACTTC	CASSPPAGGRYEQYF
TRBV7-8	NA	TRBJ2-3	medium-sized	TGTGCCAGCAGCCAGACGTCCACGGTCGATACGCAGTATTTT	CASSQTSTVDTQYF
TRBV20-1	TRBD1	TRBJ1-6	NA	TGCAATGCTAGAGAGACAGGGGGCGCATATATTTCACCCCTCCACTTT	CNARETGGAYISPLHF
TRBV20-1	NA	TRBJ2-7	NA	TGCAGTGCCGCTTACTTAGCAGGTGGTTCAAGCTCCTACGAGCAGTACTTC	CSAAYLAGGSSSYEQYF
TRBV6-1	NA	TRBJ1-6	few	TGTGCCATCAGTGAAGCAGACAATGTTTCACCACTCCACTTT	CAISEADNVSPLHF
TRBV6-1	TRBD2	TRBJ2-1	NA	TGTGCCAGCAGCGTTCTAGCGGATGAGCAGTTCTTC	CASSVLADEQFF
TRBV30	NA	TRBJ2-3	NA	TGTGCCTGGAGTCAGCCCTCTACGGTAGAAGATACGCAGTATTTT	CAWSQPSTVEDTQYF
TRBV28	NA	TRBJ1-3	few	TGTGCCAGCAGTTTCCGCAGGGACCAGTCCTCTGGAAACACCATATATTTT	CASSFRRDQSSGNTIYF
TRBV6-2/TRBV6-3	NA	TRBJ2-7	many	TGTGCCAGCAGCGGCCGGTCCTACGAGCAGTACTTC	CASSGRSYEQYF
TRBV5-4	NA	TRBJ2-1	many	TGTGCCAGCAGCGCCCGGCACTACAATGAGCAGTTCTTC	CASSARHYNEQFF
TRBV2	NA	TRBJ1-2	once	TGTGCCAGCATCCGGCGCGTTGACAGGCGTACTAACTATGGCTACACCTTC	CASIRRVDRRTNYGYTF
TRBV12-3/TRBV12-4	NA	TRBJ2-2	many	TGTGCCAGCAGTTTAGGTTCGAACACCGGGGAGCTGTTTTTT	CASSLGSNTGELFF
TRBV6-1	NA	TRBJ2-3	many	TGTGCCAGCAGTGTGGTCACAGATACGCAGTATTTT	CASSVVTDTQYF
TRBV5-1	NA	TRBJ2-3	NA	TGCGCCAGCAGCTTGGGGCGTAAACCTGGCACAGATACGCAGTATTTT	CASSLGRKPGTDTQYF
TRBV20-1	NA	TRBJ2-3	NA	TGCAGTGCTAGAACCCCGGGCCGCACAGATACGCAGTATTTT	CSARTPGRTDTQYF
TRBV12-3/TRBV12-4	NA	TRBJ2-3	many	TGTGCCAGCAGTTTCGGGGGTGGGGCAGATACGCAGTATTTT	CASSFGGGADTQYF
TRBV6-2/TRBV6-3	NA	TRBJ1-5	many	TGTGCCAGCAGGGGGGGGTGGGGGAGCAATCAGCCCCAGCATTTT	CASRGGWGSNQPQHF
TRBV20-1	NA	TRBJ2-4	many	TGCAGTGTGGGTAAAAACATTCAGTACTTC	CSVGKNIQYF
TRBV10-2	TRBD1	TRBJ1-5	many	TGCGCCAGTGGACAGGGGCCAAGCAATCAGCCCCAGCATTTT	CASGQGPSNQPQHF
TRBV4-3	NA	TRBJ2-1	many	TGCGCCAGCAGCCAAATTGAGGGCCATGAGCAGTTCTTC	CASSQIEGHEQFF
TRBV30	TRBD2	TRBJ2-2	many	TGTGCCTGTACGGGACTAGCGGAAAACACCGGGGAGCTGTTTTTT	CACTGLAENTGELFF
TRBV5-1	TRBD1	TRBJ1-1	NA	TGCGCCAGCAGCTTGGTGACAGGGTCTACTGAAGCTTTCTTT	CASSLVTGSTEAFF
TRBV20-1	NA	TRBJ2-7	NA	TGCAGTGCTAGAGAAGCAGGGAACTACGAGCAGTACTTC	CSAREAGNYEQYF
TRBV6-5	NA	TRBJ2-7	few	TGTGCCAGCAGTTCACTACAGGGCACCTACGAGCAGTACTTC	CASSSLQGTYEQYF
TRBV15	NA	TRBJ1-2	many	TGTGCCACCAGCAGAGATAGGGTGGCAAGAAATGGCTACACCTTC	CATSRDRVARNGYTF
TRBV3-1	NA	TRBJ2-7	NA	TGTGCCAGCAGCCAAGCTTCCGAGCAGTACTTC	CASSQASEQYF
TRBV7-8	NA	TRBJ1-1	many	TGTGCCAGCAGCTTGGAGTTCGGCACTGAAGCTTTCTTT	CASSLEFGTEAFF
TRBV5-5	NA	TRBJ2-7	medium-sized	TGTGCCAGCAGCCGTTTCGGGGCCTACGAGCAGTACTTC	CASSRFGAYEQYF
TRBV7-2	TRBD1	TRBJ2-7	NA	TGTGCCAGCAGCTTACCGCAAAATTATCCGGGACAGAGCTACGAGCAGTACTTC	CASSLPQNYPGQSYEQYF
TRBV5-1	TRBD2	TRBJ2-3	many	TGCGCCAGCAGCTTGTTAGCGGGGGCCACAGATACGCAGTATTTT	CASSLLAGATDTQYF
TRBV12-3/TRBV12-4	NA	TRBJ2-2	many	TGTGCCAGCATAGAGCGAACGAACACCGGGGAGCTGTTTTTT	CASIERTNTGELFF
TRBV7-2	TRBD1	TRBJ1-1	medium-sized	TGTGCCAGCAGCCAGGGACAGGGAACCTCTGAAGCTTTCTTT	CASSQGQGTSEAFF
TRBV2	NA	TRBJ2-2	medium-sized	TGTGCCAGGGGGCCCGAGGGAGGAGCGAGTAGCAGCACCGGGGAGCTGTTTTTT	CARGPEGGASSSTGELFF
TRBV18	NA	TRBJ1-4	NA	TGTGCCAGCTCACCATTGCAGGGGTCGGAGGAAAAACTGTTTTTT	CASSPLQGSEEKLFF
TRBV30	NA	TRBJ1-5	many	TGTGCCTGGAGTGTCCGGGACAATCAGCCCCAGCATTTT	CAWSVRDNQPQHF
TRBV7-6	TRBD1	TRBJ2-1	many	TGTGCCAGCAGCTTAGCCGGGACAGGGGACAATGAGCAGTTCTTC	CASSLAGTGDNEQFF
TRBV6-1	NA	TRBJ1-6	NA	TGTGCCAGCAGTGTACCGGAACTGGGTATATATAATTCACCCCTCCACTTT	CASSVPELGIYNSPLHF
TRBV7-2	NA	TRBJ1-2	NA	TGTGCCAGCTGCTTATCCCAGGCTGGTGGCTACACCTTC	CASCLSQAGGYTF
TRBV30	NA	TRBJ1-1	NA	TGTGCCTGGAGTTTTGGGGTGGCGTCCACTGAAGCTTTCTTT	CAWSFGVASTEAFF